These 26 T cell receptor beta chains came from one sample sequenced in a study of somatic mutations in cytotoxic T cells in rheumatoid arthritis. Measured with immunoSEQ multiplex PCR; TCRdb has only the in-frame clones, and not every one. The table lists more than 15,000 clones, 73% of them singletons, with approximately 20% in the top ten. Sequencing was carried out using CD8+ T cells sorted from blood. The receptor source for this set is a woman aged 60-70 years in good health.

The V gene is TRBV6-1, the J gene TRBJ1-5; possible D gene TRBD1, 5 bases. V lost 0 bases and J 9 bases, leaving 15 bases between the germline ends. CDR3 length equals 15 residues. In germline, CDR1 is MNHNS, CDR2 SASEGT. The DNA for the CDR3 is TGTGCCAGCAGTGAAGCGCTTGATGGGGGGTCGCCCCAGCATTTT. Translated, it gives CASSEALDGGSPQHF.

The chain links TRBV7-9 to TRBJ2-7; 7 nucleotides match TRBD1. The V gene's germline CDR1 is SEHNR and CDR2 FQNEAQ (reference sequence). The length of the CDR3 is 14 residues. V was clipped by 5 bases and J by 0 bases; unmatched bases: 4. The CDR3 sequence is CASSADRASYEQYF. In DNA form, the CDR3 reads TGTGCCAGCAGCGCAGACAGGGCCTCCTACGAGCAGTACTTC. The full variable domain, in which reference TRBV7-9 and TRBJ2-7 provide the parts outside the CDR3, is DTGVSQNPRHKITKRGQNVTFRCDPISEHNRLYWYRQTLGQGPEFLTYFQNEAQLEKSRLLSDRFSAERPKGSFSTLEIQRTEQGDSAMYLCASSADRASYEQYFGPGTRLTVT.

This chain uses TRBV7-9 with TRBJ2-3; maybe TRBD2 (6 bases). The CDR3 is 12 residues long. Germline loops: CDR1 SEHNR, CDR2 FQNEAQ (reference sequence). V was shortened by 3 bases and J by 7 bases, with 8 bases between the two germline ends. The CDR3 loop is CASSFGGNTQYF. The CDR3 DNA sequence: TGTGCCAGCAGCTTCGGGGGAAATACGCAGTATTTT.

The rearrangement links TRBV25-1 to TRBJ1-4; D unresolved. Germline values: CDR1 MGHDK, CDR2 SYGVNS. Trimming removed 3 bases at V and 2 bases at J, with 16 bases between. This CDR3 spans 17 amino acids. Written as DNA, the CDR3 is TGTGCCAGCAGTGACTTCGGGATGGGTCGGACTAATGAAAAACTGTTTTTT. This encodes CASSDFGMGRTNEKLFF.

The DNA of the CDR3 is TGCAGCGTCGATACAGGAAGGGAGTACTTC. This codes for CSVDTGREYF. This chain connects TRBV29-1 to TRBJ2-7, with D perhaps TRBD1 (5 bases). The CDR3 is 10 residues long. V lost 6 bases to trimming and J lost 11 bases, with 14 bases between them. In germline, CDR1 is SQVTM, CDR2 ANQGSEA.

The rearrangement uses TRBV7-2 and TRBJ1-1, with 7 positions matching TRBD1. Trimming took 5 bases from V and 1 from J; bases not matched to a gene: 7. Germline loops: CDR1 SGHTA, CDR2 FQGNSA. This CDR3 has 15 residues. This CDR3 is CASSPHRQGNTEAFF. The DNA for the CDR3 is TGTGCCAGCAGCCCACACAGACAGGGGAACACTGAAGCTTTCTTT.

This rearrangement joins TRBV19 to TRBJ2-1; a possible D gene is TRBD1 (6 bases). The CDR3 length is 14 residues. V was trimmed by 6 bases and J by 4 bases, leaving 13 bases between them. Germline V CDR1 and CDR2: LNHDA, SQIVND (reference sequence). The CDR3 sequence is CASRIKDRYNEQFF. For the CDR3, the DNA is TGTGCCAGTAGAATCAAGGACAGATACAATGAGCAGTTCTTC.

The chain couples TRBV5-1 to TRBJ2-5; 8 bases map to TRBD1. The CDR3 spans 14 residues. CDR1 SGHRS and CDR2 YFSETQ come from the germline V gene. J was trimmed by 1 base and V by 4 bases; bases with no gene match: 3. In DNA, the CDR3 is TGCGCCAGCAGCGCAGGGACAGGCCAAGAGACCCAGTACTTC. It specifies CASSAGTGQETQYF.

The chain joins TRBV7-9 to TRBJ2-3, with 11 bases fitting TRBD2. CDR3 length equals 17 residues. CDR1 and CDR2 (germline): SEHNR, FQNEAQ (reference sequence). J was trimmed by 6 bases and V by 1 base; bases with no gene match: 9. The CDR3 loop is CASSLGTSGLLVDTQYF. In DNA, the CDR3 is TGTGCCAGCAGCTTAGGGACTAGCGGGCTCCTAGTGGATACGCAGTATTTT.

This clone was picked up a small number of times. The V gene is TRBV4-1, the J gene TRBJ1-1; perhaps TRBD1 as D (6 bases). Trimming removed 0 bases at V and 0 bases at J, with 14 bases between. The germline CDR1 and CDR2 sequences are MGHRA and YSYEKL. CDR3 length: 17 amino acids. The CDR3 here is CASSQDFPGDMNTEAFF. The CDR3 nucleotides are TGCGCCAGCAGCCAAGATTTCCCGGGGGACATGAACACTGAAGCTTTCTTT.

V usage is TRBV9 and J usage is TRBJ2-6; D gene unclear. V was shortened by 4 bases and J by 1 base, with 6 bases between the two germline ends. This CDR3 is built from 14 residues. CDR1 and CDR2 from the germline V gene are SGDLS and YYNGEE. The CDR3 nucleotides are TGTGCCAGCAGCCCCGGTTCTGGGGCCAACGTCCTGACTTTC. Translating gives CASSPGSGANVLTF.

This clone came up once. V usage is TRBV6-5 and J usage is TRBJ1-2; 7 bases fit TRBD1. J gave up 10 bases and V 3 bases, and 17 bases lay outside the gene matches. Germline V gives CDR1 MNHEY, CDR2 SVGAGI. The length of the CDR3 is 16 residues. The chain's CDR3 is CASSYLGDRTGAFYTF. The CDR3 bases are TGTGCCAGCAGTTATCTAGGGGATCGGACAGGAGCCTTCTACACCTTC.

By proportion, this clone is medium-sized (0.01 to 0.1%). The chain recombines TRBV6-4 with TRBJ2-3; D might be TRBD1 or TRBD2, each matching 6 bases. Trimming cost V 0 bases and J 0 bases, with 10 bases left between them. The CDR3 sequence is 16 residues long. CDR1 is MRHNA and CDR2 is SNTAGT in the germline V gene. CDR3 amino acids: CASSDSKGGSTDTQYF. In nucleotides, the CDR3 is TGTGCCAGCAGTGACTCGAAGGGGGGTAGCACAGATACGCAGTATTTT.

This chain links TRBV6-1 with TRBJ2-2, with D possibly TRBD2 on 5 matching bases. Germline loops: CDR1 MNHNS, CDR2 SASEGT. V shed 0 bases and J shed 2 bases, with 10 bases lying between them. This CDR3 has 16 amino acids. CDR3 amino acids: CASSEAGSTNTGELFF. CDR3 nucleotides: TGTGCCAGCAGTGAAGCGGGGAGCACCAACACCGGGGAGCTGTTTTTT.

The chain has TRBV9 and TRBJ1-1; 7 bases agree with TRBD1. CDR3 length: 14 residues. The germline CDR1 and CDR2 sequences are SGDLS and YYNGEE. V dropped 0 bases and J dropped 4; count of bases not matched to a gene: 3. In DNA form, the CDR3 reads TGTGCCAGCAGCGTAGGACAGGGTAGCACTGAAGCTTTCTTT. Encoded protein: CASSVGQGSTEAFF.

This clone was seen a single time. The genes are TRBV19 and TRBJ2-7; D is perhaps TRBD2 (5 bases). The germline CDR1 and CDR2 sequences are LNHDA and SQIVND (reference sequence). The CDR3 covers 16 residues. Trimming cost V 5 bases and J 2 bases, with 19 bases left between them. This chain's CDR3 is CASSPSGITAAYEQYF. The CDR3 coding sequence is TGTGCCAGTAGTCCCTCGGGAATTACGGCAGCCTACGAGCAGTACTTC.

The gene calls are TRBV2 and TRBJ2-3; D unresolved. Germline V lookup: CDR1 SNHLY, CDR2 FYNNEI. The V and J ends lost 6 bases and 1 base respectively, with 2 bases between them. The CDR3 length is 11 residues. This CDR3 reads CASRGTDTQYF. For the CDR3, the DNA is TGTGCCAGCAGGGGCACAGATACGCAGTATTTT.

This sequence joins TRBV7-8 and TRBJ2-2, with D perhaps TRBD2 (6 bases). CDR3 length: 18 residues. V was pared by 2 bases and J by 4 bases, with 20 bases between. The germline V gene has CDR1 SGHVS and CDR2 FQNEAQ. The CDR3 here is CASSLWRAGTLGTGELFF. CDR3 nucleotides: TGTGCCAGCAGCTTATGGAGGGCGGGGACCTTGGGCACCGGGGAGCTGTTTTTT.

The genes are TRBV27 and TRBJ2-7, with D tentatively TRBD1 (6 bases). The germline V gene encodes CDR1 MNHEY and CDR2 SMNVEV (reference sequence). V was pared by 7 bases and J by 4 bases, with 14 bases between. CDR3 length: 13 amino acids. The DNA of the CDR3 is TGTGCCAGCACCGCGACAGGCAATTACGAGCAGTACTTC. Its translation: CASTATGNYEQYF.

The chain combines TRBV29-1 with TRBJ2-7; D may be TRBD1 or TRBD2 (5 bases each). The V gene lost 8 bases and the J gene lost 6 bases, with 17 bases spanning the gap. The CDR3 is made up of 12 amino acids. CDR1 and CDR2 (germline): SQVTM, ANQGSEA. CDR3 in amino acids: CSQMGVLGEQYF. The CDR3 nucleotides are TGCAGCCAGATGGGGGTTCTGGGCGAGCAGTACTTC.

J is TRBJ1-1 and V is TRBV5-8, with 7 bases lining up with TRBD1. Germline CDR1 is SGHTS and CDR2 is YDEGEE. This CDR3 contains 15 residues. V dropped 4 bases and J dropped 2; count of bases not matched to a gene: 8. The CDR3 reads CASSPRDRTNTEAFF. The DNA of the CDR3 is TGTGCCAGCAGCCCAAGGGACAGAACAAACACTGAAGCTTTCTTT.

The gene calls are TRBV7-6 and TRBJ2-5, with 7 bases aligning to TRBD1. CDR3 length equals 18 residues. The germline V gene has CDR1 SGHVS and CDR2 FNYEAQ. V was pared by 5 bases and J by 3 bases, with 18 bases of the junction left unmatched. CDR3: CASSPWTRGLVREETQYF. DNA for the CDR3: TGTGCCAGCAGCCCCTGGACGAGGGGGCTTGTCCGGGAAGAGACCCAGTACTTC. The entire variable domain, with the rest obtained from reference TRBV7-6 and TRBJ2-5, is as follows: GAGVSQSPRYKVTKRGQDVALRCDPISGHVSLYWYRQALGQGPEFLTYFNYEAQQDKSGLPNDRFSAERPEGSISTLTIQRTEQRDSAMYRCASSPWTRGLVREETQYFGPGTRLLVL.

The rearrangement uses TRBV15 and TRBJ2-7; weak D call: TRBD1 (8 bases). The CDR3 runs to 16 residues. The germline CDR1 and CDR2 sequences are LNHNV and YYDKDF (reference sequence). V lost 0 bases and J lost 5, with 17 bases in between. The CDR3 bases are TGTGCCACCAGCAGAGATCGGGGGGACAGGTCGGACGAGCAGTACTTC. Amino acids: CATSRDRGDRSDEQYF.

Only a few counts were recorded for this clone. V and J are TRBV16 and TRBJ1-1; D remains unclear. The germline V gene encodes CDR1 KGHSY and CDR2 FQNENV. V was cut by 4 bases and J by 4 bases, with 16 bases left in between. The CDR3 sequence is 15 residues long. CDR3 coding DNA: TGTGCCAGCAGCCCTCCTGGGGAGTTATTCACTGAAGCTTTCTTT. It codes for CASSPPGELFTEAFF.

V gene TRBV7-8 combines with J gene TRBJ1-1; 9 bases fit TRBD1. CDR3 length: 17 residues. Germline trimming cut 0 bases from V and 2 bases from J; bases unmatched to any gene: 7. The V gene's germline CDR1 is SGHVS and CDR2 FQNEAQ. CDR3 coding DNA: TGTGCCAGCAGCTTAGCCGTGAGGACAGGGGCCAACACTGAAGCTTTCTTT. It specifies CASSLAVRTGANTEAFF. Variable domain in full (rest from reference TRBV7-8 and TRBJ1-1): GAGVSQSPRYKVAKRGQDVALRCDPISGHVSLFWYQQALGQGPEFLTYFQNEAQLDKSGLPSDRFFAERPEGSVSTLKIQRTQQEDSAVYLCASSLAVRTGANTEAFFGQGTRLTVV.

This chain uses TRBV6-4 with TRBJ2-3; 11 bases agree with TRBD2. Trimming removed 0 bases from V and 6 bases from J; junction bases left unmatched: 5. The CDR3 covers 16 residues. Germline lookup yields CDR1 MRHNA and CDR2 SNTAGT. This CDR3 is CASSDSSSGGADTQYF. CDR3 bases: TGTGCCAGCAGTGACTCGAGTAGCGGGGGGGCCGATACGCAGTATTTT.